This T cell receptor beta chain comes out of a study of response to subunit inactivated influenza vaccine. General study findings and limits: That few new T cells are recruited by each seasonal influenza vaccination was the authors' suggestion.

Deletions cut 5 bases from V and 2 bases from J, with 12 bases between. The length of the CDR3 is 14 residues. Looked up from germline, CDR1 is SEHNR and CDR2 is FQNEAQ (reference sequence). This clonotype was found a few times. Its antigen is unknown. TCRdb re-analysed the RT-PCR reads in MiXCR, keeping a single row per CDR3 protein. The sample carries approximately 700,000 distinct CDR3 sequences, approximately 13% recorded once. The specimen was PBMCs from blood, collected 14 days before vaccination. This chain links TRBV7-9 with TRBJ1-2; no reliable D call. The receptor's source is a man between 50 and 59 years old who received an inactivated influenza vaccine. In DNA, the CDR3 is TGTGCCAGCAGCACAACCCTAACAAACTATGGCTACACCTTC. Translated: CASSTTLTNYGYTF.